These 10 T cell receptor beta chains came from one sample sequenced in a study of CD4 T cells in relation to SARS-CoV-2 and coronaviruses (dated by TCRdb to about 2021). These receptors lack a known antigen. CD4+ T cells from unexposed donors were collected before the COVID-19 pandemic (2011-2018). After 10 to 11 days of culture, CD4+ T cells were isolated with the EasySep CD4+ T cell isolation kit. Library generation was performed with the immunoSEQ multiplex PCR assay. Not all clones reach the TCRdb copy of this immuneACCESS table, which keeps in-frame sequences only. Checked studies attribute under half of the gap to unresolved V genes and leave the rest unexplained. The sample contains about 29,000 clones, 70% to 80% of them found a single time. The ten top clones hold around 15% of the sample. The specimen sequenced was CD4+ T cells from PBMCs, cultured in vitro. The receptors were gathered from a human donor in good health.

This sequence joins TRBV9 and TRBJ2-1, with 10 bases fitting TRBD2. The V gene end was trimmed by 0 bases and the J gene end by 2 bases; junction bases not matched to a gene: 8. Germline values: CDR1 SGDLS, CDR2 YYNGEE. The CDR3 consists of 18 residues. The CDR3 nucleotides are TGTGCCAGCAGCGTAGTAGCTAGCGGGGGAGGCGCCTACAATGAGCAGTTCTTC. Its translation is CASSVVASGGGAYNEQFF.

The CDR3 loop is CASTNRGQGDQPQHF. The CDR3 nucleotides read TGTGCCAGTACTAACCGGGGACAGGGGGATCAGCCCCAGCATTTT. The chain links TRBV19 to TRBJ1-5; TRBD1 matches at 11 bases. This CDR3 contains 15 residues. V lost 7 bases to trimming and J lost 5 bases; unmatched junction nucleotides: 7. Per germline, CDR1 LNHDA and CDR2 SQIVND (reference sequence). Full variable domain (rest looked up from reference TRBV19 and TRBJ1-5): DGGITQSPKYLFRKEGQNVTLSCEQNLNHDAMYWYRQDPGQGLRLIYYSQIVNDFQKGDIAEGYSVSREKKESFPLTVTSAQKNPTAFYLCASTNRGQGDQPQHFGDGTRLSIL.

The J gene is TRBJ2-7, the V gene TRBV6-5, with D perhaps TRBD2 (5 bases). Trimming pared 2 bases from V and 3 bases from J, leaving 14 bases between. The CDR3 sequence is 15 residues long. CDR1 is MNHEY and CDR2 is SVGAGI in the germline V gene. CDR3 amino acids: CASSYPGGFVYEQYF. Here the CDR3 DNA reads TGTGCCAGCAGTTACCCTGGCGGGTTCGTCTACGAGCAGTACTTC.

The J gene is TRBJ2-7, the V gene TRBV7-9, with 7 nucleotides matching TRBD2. The CDR3 extends over 13 amino acids. The V gene end was trimmed by 8 bases and the J gene end by 1 base; junction bases not matched to a gene: 5. Per the germline V gene, CDR1 is SEHNR and CDR2 is FQNEAQ (reference sequence). CDR3 coding DNA: TGTGCCAGCTCTGGCGGGAGATCCTACGAGCAGTACTTC. It yields the protein CASSGGRSYEQYF.

The V gene is TRBV7-2, the J gene TRBJ1-3; perhaps TRBD1 as D (6 bases). Germline CDR1 and CDR2: SGHTA and FQGNSA. The V gene lost 11 bases and the J gene lost 3 bases, with 14 bases spanning the gap. The CDR3 sequence is 13 residues long. The CDR3 DNA is TGTGCCGGAGTCCCGGACAGTGGAAACACCATATATTTT. Protein sequence: CAGVPDSGNTIYF.

The V call is TRBV18, the J call TRBJ2-7, with D perhaps matching TRBD2 (5 bases). Trimming removed 5 bases from V and 5 bases from J, with 19 bases in between. The germline V gene has CDR1 KGHSH and CDR2 LQKENI. CDR3 size: 15 residues. For the CDR3, the DNA is TGTGCCAGCTCAGAGGTAGTAAATATCGGGGACGAGCAGTACTTC. Translated, it gives CASSEVVNIGDEQYF.

V gene TRBV7-2 combines with J gene TRBJ2-3, with D perhaps TRBD2 (5 bases). CDR1 is SGHTA and CDR2 is FQGNSA in the germline V gene. This CDR3 comprises 14 residues. V lost 2 bases and J lost 6, with 12 bases in between. CDR3 region: CASSLPGSGDTQYF. In nucleotides, the CDR3 is TGTGCCAGCAGCTTACCGGGATCGGGGGATACGCAGTATTTT.

The V and J genes are TRBV9 and TRBJ1-2; 8 bases align to TRBD1. Germline V gene sequence: CDR1 SGDLS, CDR2 YYNGEE. V was pared by 6 bases and J by 3 bases, with 19 bases of the junction left unmatched. This CDR3 has 18 residues. CDR3 amino acids: CASNKEGTGSSFYYGYTF. In DNA, the CDR3 is TGTGCCAGCAACAAAGAGGGGACAGGATCTAGCTTCTACTATGGCTACACCTTC.

In the case of this clone: The limits of the CDR3 on the DNA are not certain, so only TCRdb's listed CDR3 is given. The chain links TRBV12-3 or TRBV12-4 to TRBJ2-5. The CDR3 is 13 residues long, counting both termini. The CDR3 loop reads CASSTSKEETQYF.

V gene TRBV6-5 combines with J gene TRBJ1-2; D possibly corresponds to TRBD1 (5 bases). Trimming stripped 8 bases from V and 7 bases from J, with 23 bases between. CDR1 is MNHEY, CDR2 SVGAGI, per germline. CDR3 length: 15 amino acids. For the CDR3, the DNA is TGTGCCAGCCAGTTAGAAAGTGGGGGTATCGGTGGCTACACCTTC. This gives the protein CASQLESGGIGGYTF.